This passage covers 2 T cell receptor beta chains from one sample sequenced in a study of blood T cells in healthy people across ages. Through a sample-barcoded 5' primer and a J-beta primer mix, a second PCR was run for 7 to 11 cycles. TCRdb analysed the 5' RACE reads with MiXCR anew, one entry per CDR3 protein. The sample lists around 900,000 distinct CDR3 sequences; around 26% were seen once. Source material: blood. The source of these receptors is a woman older than 75 in good health.

This clonotype was detected many times. This chain uses TRBV7-2 with TRBJ1-5; no reliable D call. V was cut by 2 bases and J by 7 bases, with 6 bases left in between. The germline gives CDR1 SGHTA, CDR2 FQGNSA. The CDR3 runs 12 residues. The CDR3 spells CASSLSIQPQHF. CDR3 in DNA: TGTGCCAGCAGCTTATCAATACAGCCCCAGCATTTT.

The table lists this clonotype with a few counts. The chain joins TRBV7-9 to TRBJ1-1; D unresolved. Between the trimmed V and J ends, which lost 3 bases and 1 base, there was a span of 9 bases. CDR1 SEHNR and CDR2 FQNEAQ come from the germline V gene (reference sequence). The CDR3 contains 14 residues. The DNA of the CDR3 is TGTGCCAGCAGCTTCGGGCAGGAGAACACTGAAGCTTTCTTT. Encoded protein: CASSFGQENTEAFF.